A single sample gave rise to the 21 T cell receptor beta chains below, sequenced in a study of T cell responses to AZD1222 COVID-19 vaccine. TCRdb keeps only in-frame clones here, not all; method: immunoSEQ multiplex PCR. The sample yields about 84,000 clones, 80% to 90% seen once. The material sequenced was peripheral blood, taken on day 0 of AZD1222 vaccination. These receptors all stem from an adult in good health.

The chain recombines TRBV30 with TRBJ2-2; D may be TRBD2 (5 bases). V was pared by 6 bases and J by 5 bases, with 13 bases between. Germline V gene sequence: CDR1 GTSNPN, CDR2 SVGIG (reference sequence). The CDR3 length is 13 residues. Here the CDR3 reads CACRASGTGELFF. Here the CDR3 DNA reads TGTGCCTGCCGTGCCAGCGGTACCGGGGAGCTGTTTTTT.

The CDR3 loop is CAARGRRNTEAFF. The DNA for the CDR3 is TGTGCCGCAAGGGGGCGAAGGAACACTGAAGCTTTCTTT. This rearrangement joins TRBV10-3 to TRBJ1-1; 7 bases agree with TRBD1. Unmatched junction bases numbered 7, after V lost 11 bases and J lost 1 base. The CDR3 is 13 amino acids. Germline CDR1 is ENHRY and CDR2 is SYGVKD.

CDR3 DNA: TGCGCCAGCAGCTCGCCTTCTGAGGAGACCCAGTACTTC. This gives the protein CASSSPSEETQYF. The genes are TRBV5-1 and TRBJ2-5; the D is unclear. The CDR3 consists of 13 residues. V was shortened by 3 bases and J by 5 bases, with 11 bases between the two germline ends. Germline CDR1 SGHRS, CDR2 YFSETQ. Full variable domain (remainder filled in from reference TRBV5-1 and TRBJ2-5): KAGVTQTPRYLIKTRGQQVTLSCSPISGHRSVSWYQQTPGQGLQFLFEYFSETQRNKGNFPGRFSGRQFSNSRSEMNVSTLELGDSALYLCASSSPSEETQYFGPGTRLLVL.

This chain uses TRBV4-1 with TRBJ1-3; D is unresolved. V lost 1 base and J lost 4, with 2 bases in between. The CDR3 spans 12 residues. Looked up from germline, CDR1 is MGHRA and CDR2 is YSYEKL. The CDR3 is CASSQAGNTIYF. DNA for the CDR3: TGCGCCAGCAGCCAAGCCGGAAACACCATATATTTT.

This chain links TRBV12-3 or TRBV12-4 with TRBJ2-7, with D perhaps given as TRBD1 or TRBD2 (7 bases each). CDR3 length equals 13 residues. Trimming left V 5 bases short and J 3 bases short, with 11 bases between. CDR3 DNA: TGTGCCAGCAGTCCAGGGGGGGTCTACGAGCAGTACTTC. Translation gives CASSPGGVYEQYF.

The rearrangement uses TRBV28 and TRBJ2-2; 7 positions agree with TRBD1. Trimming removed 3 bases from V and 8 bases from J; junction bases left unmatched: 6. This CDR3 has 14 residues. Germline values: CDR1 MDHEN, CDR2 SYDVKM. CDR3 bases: TGTGCCAGCAGTTTGATACAGGGGAAAGGGGAGCTGTTTTTT. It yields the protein CASSLIQGKGELFF.

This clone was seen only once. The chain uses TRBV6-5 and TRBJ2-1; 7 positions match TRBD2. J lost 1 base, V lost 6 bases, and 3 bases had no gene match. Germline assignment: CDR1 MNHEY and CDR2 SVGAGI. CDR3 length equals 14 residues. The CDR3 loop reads CASSGLGSYNEQFF. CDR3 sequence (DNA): TGTGCCAGCAGCGGACTAGGATCCTACAATGAGCAGTTCTTC.

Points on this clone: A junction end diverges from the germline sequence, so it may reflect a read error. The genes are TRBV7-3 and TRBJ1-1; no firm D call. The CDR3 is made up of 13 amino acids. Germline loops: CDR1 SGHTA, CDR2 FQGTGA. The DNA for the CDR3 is TGTGCCAGCAGCCTAACACAGAACACTGAAGCTTTCTTT. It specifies CASSLTQNTEAFF.

The CDR3 sequence: CASSLALAGNSYEQYF. CDR3 DNA sequence: TGTGCCAGCAGCTTAGCCCTAGCGGGGAACTCCTACGAGCAGTACTTC. The chain employs TRBV13 and TRBJ2-7; 9 bases map to TRBD2. This CDR3 comprises 16 residues. Germline V gives CDR1 PRHDT, CDR2 FYEKMQ (reference sequence). With V trimmed by 1 base and J by 0 bases, 4 bases remained unmatched.

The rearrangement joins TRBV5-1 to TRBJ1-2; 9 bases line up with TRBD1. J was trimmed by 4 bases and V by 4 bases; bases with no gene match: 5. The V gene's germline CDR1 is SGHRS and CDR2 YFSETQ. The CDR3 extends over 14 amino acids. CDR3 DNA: TGCGCCAGCAGCGCGGGACAGGGCCCCTATGGCTACACCTTC. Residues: CASSAGQGPYGYTF.

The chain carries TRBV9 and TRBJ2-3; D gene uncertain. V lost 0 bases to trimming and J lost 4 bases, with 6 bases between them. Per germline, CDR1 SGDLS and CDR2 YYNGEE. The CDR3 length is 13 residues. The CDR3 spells CASSVVSADTQYF. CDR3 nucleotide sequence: TGTGCCAGCAGCGTAGTCTCCGCAGATACGCAGTATTTT. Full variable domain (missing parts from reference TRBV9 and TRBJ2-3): DSGVTQTPKHLITATGQRVTLRCSPRSGDLSVYWYQQSLDQGLQFLIQYYNGEERAKGNILERFSAQQFPDLHSELNLSSLELGDSALYFCASSVVSADTQYFGPGTRLTVL.

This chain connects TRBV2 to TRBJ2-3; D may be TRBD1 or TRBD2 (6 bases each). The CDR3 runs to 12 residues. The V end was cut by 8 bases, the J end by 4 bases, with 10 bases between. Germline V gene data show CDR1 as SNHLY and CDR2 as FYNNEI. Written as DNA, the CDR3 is TGTGCCAGCCGGGGGCCCGCAGATACGCAGTATTTT. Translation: CASRGPADTQYF.

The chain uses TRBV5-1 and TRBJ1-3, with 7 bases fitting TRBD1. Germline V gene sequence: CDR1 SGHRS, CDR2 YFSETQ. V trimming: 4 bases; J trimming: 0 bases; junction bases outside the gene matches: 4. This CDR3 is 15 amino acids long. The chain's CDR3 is CASSVTGLSGNTIYF. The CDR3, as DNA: TGCGCCAGCAGCGTGACAGGGCTCTCTGGAAACACCATATATTTT.

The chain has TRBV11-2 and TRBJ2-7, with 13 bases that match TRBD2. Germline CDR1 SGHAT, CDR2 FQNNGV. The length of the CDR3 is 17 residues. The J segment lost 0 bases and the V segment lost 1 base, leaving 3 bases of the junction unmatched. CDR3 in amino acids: CASSLGGLAGDSYEQYF. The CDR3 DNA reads TGTGCCAGCAGCTTAGGCGGACTAGCGGGAGACTCCTACGAGCAGTACTTC.

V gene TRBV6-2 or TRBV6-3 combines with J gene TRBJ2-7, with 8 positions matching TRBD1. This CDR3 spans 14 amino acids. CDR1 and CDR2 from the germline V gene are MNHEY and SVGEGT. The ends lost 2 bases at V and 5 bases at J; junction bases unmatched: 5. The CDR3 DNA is TGTGCCAGCAGTTACGGACAGGGACGAGACGAGCAGTACTTC. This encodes CASSYGQGRDEQYF.

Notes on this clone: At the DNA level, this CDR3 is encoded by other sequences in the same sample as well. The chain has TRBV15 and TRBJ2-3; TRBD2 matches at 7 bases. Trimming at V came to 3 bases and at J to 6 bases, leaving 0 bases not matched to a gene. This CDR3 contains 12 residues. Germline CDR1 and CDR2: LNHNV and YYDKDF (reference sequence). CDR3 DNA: TGTGCCACCAGCAGGGGGGGGGATACGCAGTATTTT. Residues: CATSRGGDTQYF.

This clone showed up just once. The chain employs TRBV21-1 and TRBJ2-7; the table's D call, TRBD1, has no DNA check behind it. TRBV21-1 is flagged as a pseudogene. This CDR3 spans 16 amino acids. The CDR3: CASSKRLPGQGHEQYF. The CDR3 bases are TGTGCCAGCAGCAAAAGGCTTCCGGGACAGGGGCACGAGCAGTACTTC.

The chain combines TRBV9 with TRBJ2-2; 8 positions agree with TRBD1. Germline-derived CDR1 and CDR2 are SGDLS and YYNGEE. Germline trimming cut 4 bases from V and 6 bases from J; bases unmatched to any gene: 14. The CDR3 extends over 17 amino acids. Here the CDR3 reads CASSLPRGRGPPGELFF. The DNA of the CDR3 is TGTGCCAGCAGCCTACCCAGGGGCAGGGGGCCACCCGGGGAGCTGTTTTTT.

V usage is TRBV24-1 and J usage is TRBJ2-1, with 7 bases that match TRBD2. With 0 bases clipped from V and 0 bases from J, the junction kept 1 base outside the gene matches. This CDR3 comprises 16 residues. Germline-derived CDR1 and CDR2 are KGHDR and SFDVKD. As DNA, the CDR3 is TGTGCCACCAGTGATTTGAGGACTAGCTCCTACAATGAGCAGTTCTTC. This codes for CATSDLRTSSYNEQFF.

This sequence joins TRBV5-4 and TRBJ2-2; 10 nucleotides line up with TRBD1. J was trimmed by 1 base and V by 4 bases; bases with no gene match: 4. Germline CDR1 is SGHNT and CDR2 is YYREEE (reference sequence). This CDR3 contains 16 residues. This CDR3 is CASSDRTGGNTGELFF. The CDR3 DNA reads TGTGCCAGCAGCGACAGGACAGGGGGGAACACCGGGGAGCTGTTTTTT.

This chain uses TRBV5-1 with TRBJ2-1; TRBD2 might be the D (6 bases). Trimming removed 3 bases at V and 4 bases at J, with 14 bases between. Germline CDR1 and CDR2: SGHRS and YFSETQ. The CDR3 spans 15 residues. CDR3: CASSWDPSGYNEQFF. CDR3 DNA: TGCGCCAGCAGCTGGGACCCGAGCGGGTACAATGAGCAGTTCTTC. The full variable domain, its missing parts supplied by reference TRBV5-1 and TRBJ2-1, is KAGVTQTPRYLIKTRGQQVTLSCSPISGHRSVSWYQQTPGQGLQFLFEYFSETQRNKGNFPGRFSGRQFSNSRSEMNVSTLELGDSALYLCASSWDPSGYNEQFFGPGTRLTVL.